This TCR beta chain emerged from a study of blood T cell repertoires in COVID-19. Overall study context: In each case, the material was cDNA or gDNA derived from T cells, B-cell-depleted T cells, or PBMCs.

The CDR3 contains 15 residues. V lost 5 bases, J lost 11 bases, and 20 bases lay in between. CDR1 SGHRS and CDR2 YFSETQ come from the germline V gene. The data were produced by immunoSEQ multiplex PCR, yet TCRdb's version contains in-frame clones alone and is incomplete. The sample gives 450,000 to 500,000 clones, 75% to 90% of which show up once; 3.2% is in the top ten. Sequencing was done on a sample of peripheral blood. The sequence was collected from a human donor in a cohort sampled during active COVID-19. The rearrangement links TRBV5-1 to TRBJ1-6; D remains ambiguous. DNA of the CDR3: TGCGCCAGCAGACCTCCCGGGGTCAATGGAGCACCCCTCCACTTT. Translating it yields CASRPPGVNGAPLHF.